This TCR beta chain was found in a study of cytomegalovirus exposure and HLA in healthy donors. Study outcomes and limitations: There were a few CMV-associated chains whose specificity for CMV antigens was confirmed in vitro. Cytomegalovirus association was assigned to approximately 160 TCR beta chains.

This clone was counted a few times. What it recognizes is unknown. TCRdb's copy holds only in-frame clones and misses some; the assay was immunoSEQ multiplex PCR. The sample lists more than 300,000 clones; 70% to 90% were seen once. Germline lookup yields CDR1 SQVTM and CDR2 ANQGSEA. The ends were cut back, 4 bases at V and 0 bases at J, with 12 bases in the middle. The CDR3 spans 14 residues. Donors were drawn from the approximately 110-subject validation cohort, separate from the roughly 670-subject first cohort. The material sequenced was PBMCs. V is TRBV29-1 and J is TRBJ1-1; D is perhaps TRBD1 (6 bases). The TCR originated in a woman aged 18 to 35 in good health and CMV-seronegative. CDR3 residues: CSVGTAVMNTEAFF. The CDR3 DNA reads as TGCAGCGTTGGGACAGCCGTGATGAACACTGAAGCTTTCTTT.